This T cell receptor (beta chain) appears in the sequencing data of a study of blood T cell repertoires in COVID-19 (TCRdb year 2020). About the full investigation: The collaborator samples originated in the United States, Italy and Spain and spanned the acute and convalescent phases of COVID-19. The material from the prospective study consisted of cDNA or gDNA derived from T cells, B-cell-depleted T cells, or PBMCs. Subjects who had been exposed to COVID-19, were actively infected with it, or had recovered from it provided the deeply sampled blood TCRbeta repertoires that made up the dataset. The repertoires were released in a freely available public database meant as a resource for research on the immune response to SARS-CoV-2. Samples came from the ongoing ImmuneRACE study (first 160 participants) plus 1,254 subjects from 6 global collaborators. The sample metadata nearly always contained a de-identified subject ID, COVID-19 status, age in years and sex. Where available, HLA class I and class II types were taken from metadata supplied by the sample provider and were not determined by assay-based typing.

V is reduced by 4 bases and J by 0 bases, leaving a spacing of 9 bases between them. Reading the germline V gene gives CDR1 ENHRY and CDR2 SYGVKD. Taken from cysteine to phenylalanine, the CDR3 has 15 residues. Kept here is only the CDR3 DNA, which spans 45 bases and is read in frame from base 1. The collaborating institutions used their own protocols to collect whole blood in K2EDTA tubes. For TCRbeta analysis, collaborators shipped samples in one of three forms: frozen whole blood, isolated PBMCs, or DNA extracted from either of those sample types. TCRbeta CDR3 regions were amplified from genomic DNA using the immunoSEQ Assay, a bias-controlled multiplex PCR. The paper's data handling went like this. Within the assay, amplification of reference gene primers was used to estimate how many nucleated cells each sample contained. Sequence reads were collapsed and filtered to measure the absolute abundance of every unique TCRbeta CDR3 rearrangement. For each sample, productive Simpson clonality was calculated as the square root of Simpson's diversity index across productive rearrangements. TCRdb re-hosts the immuneACCESS table, in-frame sequences only. Its copies lack some clones; in the studies checked, an unresolved V gene accounts for under half of them, and the cause for the rest is not known. D and trimming come from the DNA, and the V and J calls and clone size come from that table. Within this sample are some 85,000 clones, with about 70% of them counted one time only. Around 19% of the sample goes to the ten largest clones.

What the research found in general, with its limitations: The amount of clinical and demographic metadata varied by source and participant and was provided uncurated.

With regard to this clone: The antigen this receptor binds is unknown. No much larger clonotype is one base removed from it; base qualities were not supplied.

Sequenced: peripheral blood. The origin of this receptor is a woman older than 75 with active or convalescent COVID-19. In this chain, TRBV10-3 is recombined with TRBJ1-4; a tentative D call is TRBD1 (6 bases match). The sequence in DNA is TGTGCCATCAGTGCCAACAGGGCAACTAATGAAAAACTGTTTTTT. It codes for CAISANRATNEKLFF.